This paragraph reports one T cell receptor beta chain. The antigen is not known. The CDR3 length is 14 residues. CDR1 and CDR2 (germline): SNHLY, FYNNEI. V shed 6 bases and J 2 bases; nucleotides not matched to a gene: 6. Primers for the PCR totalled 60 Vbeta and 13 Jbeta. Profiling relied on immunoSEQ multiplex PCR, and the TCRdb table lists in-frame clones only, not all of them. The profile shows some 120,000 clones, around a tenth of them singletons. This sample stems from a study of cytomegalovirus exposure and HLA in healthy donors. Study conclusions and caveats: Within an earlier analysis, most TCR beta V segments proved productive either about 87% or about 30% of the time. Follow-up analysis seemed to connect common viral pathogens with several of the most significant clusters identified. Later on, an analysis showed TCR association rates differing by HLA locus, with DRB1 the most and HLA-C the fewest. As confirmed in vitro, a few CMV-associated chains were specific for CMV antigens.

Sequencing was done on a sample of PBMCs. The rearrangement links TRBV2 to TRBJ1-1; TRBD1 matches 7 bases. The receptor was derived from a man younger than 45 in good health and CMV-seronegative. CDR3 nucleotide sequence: TGTGCCAGCAGATACAGGGGTTTAAACACTGAAGCTTTCTTT. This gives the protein CASRYRGLNTEAFF.